The 16 T cell receptor beta chains below were found in one sample sequenced in a study of PD-1 blockade in classical Hodgkin lymphoma. Some clones are missing from TCRdb's copy, which holds only in-frame ones; the method was immunoSEQ multiplex PCR. The table has about 24,000 clones, roughly nine tenths seen once. The time point was: newly diagnosed, previously untreated cHL patient sample. Magnetic negative selection served to purify CD4+ T cells out of PBMCs that had been thawed. The sample taken for sequencing was CD4+ T cells from blood. The receptors stem from a human donor with classical Hodgkin lymphoma.

The gene calls are TRBV5-8 and TRBJ2-2, with D perhaps being TRBD1 or TRBD2 (6 bases each). The CDR3 loop spans 14 amino acids. With 2 bases removed from V and 7 bases from J, the gap between germline ends came to 12 bases. Germline V gene lookup returns CDR1 SGHTS and CDR2 YDEGEE. The CDR3 DNA sequence: TGTGCCAGCAGCTTACGGGGGCATGTCGGGGAGCTGTTTTTT. Protein sequence: CASSLRGHVGELFF.

The chain carries TRBV30 and TRBJ2-5; weak D call: TRBD2 (6 bases). This CDR3 region has 12 residues. V was trimmed by 4 bases and J by 7 bases, leaving 13 bases between them. The germline V gene has CDR1 GTSNPN and CDR2 SVGIG (reference sequence). The CDR3 nucleotides are TGTGCCTGGAATGGGGGGACTGGGACCCAGTACTTC. This gives the protein CAWNGGTGTQYF. Full variable domain (missing parts from reference TRBV30 and TRBJ2-5): SQTIHQWPATLVQPVGSPLSLECTVEGTSNPNLYWYRQAAGRGLQLLFYSVGIGQISSEVPQNLSASRPQDRQFILSSKKLLLSDSGFYLCAWNGGTGTQYFGPGTRLLVL.

This chain links TRBV30 with TRBJ2-7; D is unclear. V was shortened by 0 bases and J by 4 bases, with 4 bases between the two germline ends. The V gene's germline CDR1 is GTSNPN and CDR2 SVGIG (reference sequence). This CDR3 is 11 amino acids long. DNA of the CDR3: TGTGCCTGGAGTGTCCTTTACGAGCAGTACTTC. Protein product: CAWSVLYEQYF.

The V call is TRBV19, the J call TRBJ2-7; 9 positions agree with TRBD1. CDR1 and CDR2 from the germline V gene are LNHDA and SQIVND (reference sequence). The junction had 5 bases not matched to a gene; V was cut back by 6 bases and J by 5 bases. The CDR3 is 13 residues long. The CDR3 spells CASSRQGVNEQYF. CDR3 DNA: TGTGCCAGTAGCCGACAGGGGGTTAACGAGCAGTACTTC.

As concerns this clone: Other DNA variants within this sample encode the same CDR3. V and J are TRBV19 and TRBJ2-7, with 9 nucleotides matching TRBD1. V lost 3 bases and J lost 3; bases outside the gene matches: 6. Germline lookup yields CDR1 LNHDA and CDR2 SQIVND (reference sequence). The CDR3 contains 15 residues. CDR3 sequence: CASSIPGQGYYEQYF. The CDR3 DNA follows: TGTGCCAGTAGTATTCCGGGACAGGGATACTACGAGCAGTACTTC.

This rearrangement joins TRBV5-6 to TRBJ2-5; 7 bases agree with TRBD1. With V trimmed by 7 bases and J by 5 bases, 11 bases remained unmatched. There are 14 residues in the CDR3. Germline V lookup: CDR1 SGHDT, CDR2 YYEEEE. The CDR3 region is CASRLRQGRETQYF. DNA of the CDR3: TGTGCCAGCCGTTTGAGACAGGGCCGTGAGACCCAGTACTTC.

This clone was seen once. The V and J genes are TRBV2 and TRBJ2-7; 9 nucleotides align to TRBD1. This CDR3 comprises 16 residues. With 5 bases clipped from V and 6 bases from J, the junction kept 14 bases outside the gene matches. Germline loops: CDR1 SNHLY, CDR2 FYNNEI. This chain's CDR3 is CASSSLGDRVWSEQYF. The CDR3 coding sequence is TGTGCCAGCAGTTCTTTAGGGGACAGGGTATGGAGCGAGCAGTACTTC.

The V gene is TRBV7-6, the J gene TRBJ2-2; 8 nucleotides align to TRBD1. Germline trimming cut 4 bases from V and 5 bases from J; bases unmatched to any gene: 6. The germline V gene encodes CDR1 SGHVS and CDR2 FNYEAQ. This CDR3 has 15 residues. DNA for the CDR3: TGTGCCAGCAGCTCTAGGACAGGGTATACCGGGGAGCTGTTTTTT. Amino acid sequence: CASSSRTGYTGELFF.

This clone was detected only once. This chain uses TRBV4-3 with TRBJ2-5; 11 bases map to TRBD2. V was clipped by 3 bases and J by 6 bases; unmatched bases: 9. Per germline, CDR1 LGHNA and CDR2 YSLEER. This CDR3 is 16 amino acids long. CDR3 protein: CASSQDIAGGPKTQYF. The DNA of the CDR3 is TGCGCCAGCAGCCAGGATATAGCGGGGGGGCCCAAGACCCAGTACTTC.

The rearrangement uses TRBV19 and TRBJ2-2; possible D gene TRBD1, 6 bases. Trimming stripped 3 bases from V and 4 bases from J, with 12 bases between. The CDR3 is 15 amino acids. Germline V gene lookup returns CDR1 LNHDA and CDR2 SQIVND (reference sequence). The CDR3 protein is CASSMSPGVTGELFF. CDR3 in DNA: TGTGCCAGTAGTATGTCGCCAGGGGTCACCGGGGAGCTGTTTTTT.

CDR3 loop: CAISEWAKDVPRLEAGNTIYF. The CDR3 coding sequence is TGTGCCATCAGTGAGTGGGCAAAAGACGTACCCCGCCTGGAGGCTGGAAACACCATATATTTT. V usage is TRBV10-3 and J usage is TRBJ1-3; D gene unclear. Per germline, CDR1 ENHRY and CDR2 SYGVKD. Between the trimmed V and J ends, which lost 1 base and 2 bases, there was a span of 27 bases. The CDR3 consists of 21 residues.

The rearrangement uses TRBV4-2 and TRBJ2-1; 14 bases agree with TRBD2. The CDR3 is 18 residues long. Germline V gene data show CDR1 as LGHNA and CDR2 as YNFKEQ. After removal of 4 bases from V and 0 bases from J, the junction contained 5 bases not matched to a gene. CDR3 nucleotide sequence: TGTGCCAGCAGCCCTGGACTAGCGGGGGGACGCTCCTACAATGAGCAGTTCTTC. Translating gives CASSPGLAGGRSYNEQFF.

In DNA, the CDR3 is TGTGCCAGCAGCTTAGAGGCGTTAAGGACAGGGGGGTACGAGCAGTACTTC. Translated, it gives CASSLEALRTGGYEQYF. The chain combines TRBV7-2 with TRBJ2-7, with TRBD1 matching 10 bases. J lost 4 bases, V lost 1 base, and 10 bases had no gene match. The CDR3 runs to 17 residues. Germline assignment: CDR1 SGHTA and CDR2 FQGNSA.

The chain employs TRBV2 and TRBJ1-4, with D perhaps TRBD1 (5 bases). Germline V lookup: CDR1 SNHLY, CDR2 FYNNEI. V lost 3 bases and J lost 10, with 15 bases in between. The CDR3 sequence is 14 residues long. The DNA of the CDR3 is TGTGCCAGCAGTGAGTCAGGGTATGGGGGAAAACTGTTTTTT. Amino acid sequence: CASSESGYGGKLFF.

The CDR3 nucleotides are TGTGCCAGCAGCGTAGACAGCCGGAACACTGAAGCTTTCTTT. Its protein product is CASSVDSRNTEAFF. The chain combines TRBV9 with TRBJ1-1; D uncertain. This CDR3 is 14 amino acids long. The V gene lost 0 bases and the J gene lost 1 base, with 7 bases spanning the gap. Germline CDR1 and CDR2: SGDLS and YYNGEE. The full variable domain, rest sourced from reference TRBV9 and TRBJ1-1, is DSGVTQTPKHLITATGQRVTLRCSPRSGDLSVYWYQQSLDQGLQFLIQYYNGEERAKGNILERFSAQQFPDLHSELNLSSLELGDSALYFCASSVDSRNTEAFFGQGTRLTVV.

V is TRBV7-9 and J is TRBJ2-3, with 8 bases identical to TRBD2. The CDR3 sequence is 15 residues long. Germline assignment: CDR1 SEHNR and CDR2 FQNEAQ (reference sequence). After removal of 2 bases from V and 4 bases from J, the junction contained 5 bases not matched to a gene. CDR3: CASSLMGLVADTQYF. CDR3 DNA: TGTGCCAGCAGCTTAATGGGACTAGTAGCAGATACGCAGTATTTT.